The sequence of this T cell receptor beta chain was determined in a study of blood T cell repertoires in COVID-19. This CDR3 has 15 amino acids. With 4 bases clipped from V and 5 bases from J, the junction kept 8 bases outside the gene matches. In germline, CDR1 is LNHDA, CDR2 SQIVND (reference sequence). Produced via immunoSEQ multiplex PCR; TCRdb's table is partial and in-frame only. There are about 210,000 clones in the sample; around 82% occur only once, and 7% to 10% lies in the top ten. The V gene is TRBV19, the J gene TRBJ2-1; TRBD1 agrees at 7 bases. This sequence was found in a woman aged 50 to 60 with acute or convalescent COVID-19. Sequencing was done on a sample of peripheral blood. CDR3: CASSTPDRANNEQFF. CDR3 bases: TGTGCCAGTAGTACACCCGACAGGGCGAACAATGAGCAGTTCTTC.